These T cell receptor beta chains were read from a single sample in a study of blood T cell repertoires in COVID-19. Measured with immunoSEQ multiplex PCR; TCRdb has only the in-frame clones, and not every one. The repertoire holds 70,000 to 95,000 clones, with under 90% as singletons. The sample consisted of peripheral blood. The receptors were gathered from a human donor with active COVID-19. The donor label of this sample is uncertain. CDR3s include the opening cysteine and the closing phenylalanine or tryptophan. Each record gives: J gene, clone size, V gene, D gene, CDR3 protein, CDR3 DNA. The D gene is left open where the match is weak. Rows may omit the clone size; those that give it use once, few, many or a size class.

TRBJ1-5,-,TRBV28,-,CASSGLSNQPQHF,TGTGCCAGCAGTGGGCTGAGCAATCAGCCCCAGCATTTT
TRBJ2-5,-,TRBV7-3,TRBD2,CASSLGPLAGEQETQYF,TGTGCCAGCAGCTTAGGGCCACTAGCGGGGGAACAAGAGACCCAGTACTTC
TRBJ2-5,-,TRBV6-2/TRBV6-3,-,CASSSDKQETQYF,TGTGCCAGCAGTTCGGACAAACAAGAGACCCAGTACTTC
TRBJ2-7,-,TRBV5-5,TRBD2,CASSLGLAGFYEQYF,TGTGCCAGCAGCTTGGGACTAGCGGGGTTCTACGAGCAGTACTTC
TRBJ1-1,-,TRBV4-3,TRBD1,CASSQRDRGNTEAFF,TGCGCCAGCAGCCAGCGGGACAGGGGGAACACTGAAGCTTTCTTT
TRBJ1-2,-,TRBV19,TRBD1,CASLQGAGGYTF,TGTGCCAGCCTCCAGGGGGCTGGTGGCTACACCTTC
TRBJ2-2,-,TRBV7-8,TRBD2,CASSRGGAYTGELFF,TGTGCCAGCAGCCGCGGGGGGGCCTATACCGGGGAGCTGTTTTTT
TRBJ2-5,-,TRBV4-1,TRBD2,CASSHVAGREQETQYF,TGCGCCAGCAGCCATGTAGCGGGGCGGGAACAAGAGACCCAGTACTTC
TRBJ2-7,few,TRBV19,-,CASRTTGGSYEQYF,TGTGCCAGTAGAACGACCGGAGGGTCCTACGAGCAGTACTTC
TRBJ1-4,-,TRBV19,TRBD1,CASSTTGTGAEKLFF,TGTGCCAGTAGTACGACCGGGACAGGGGCCGAAAAACTGTTTTTT
TRBJ1-1,-,TRBV5-4,-,CASSLVNGGDTEAFF,TGTGCCAGCAGCTTGGTGAATGGCGGGGACACTGAAGCTTTCTTT
TRBJ1-1,-,TRBV9,-,CASRGLSNTEAFF,TGTGCCAGCAGGGGACTCTCTAACACTGAAGCTTTCTTT
TRBJ2-1,once,TRBV7-3,-,CASSLAQGSYNEQFF,TGTGCCAGCAGCTTAGCGCAGGGAAGCTACAATGAGCAGTTCTTC
TRBJ2-1,few,TRBV5-1,TRBD2,CASSSPSGDSYNEQFF,TGCGCCAGCAGCTCACCTAGCGGGGACTCCTACAATGAGCAGTTCTTC
TRBJ1-2,once,TRBV6-5,TRBD1,CASRVFDRVDGYTF,TGTGCCAGCAGAGTTTTCGACAGGGTTGATGGCTACACCTTC
TRBJ1-4,many,TRBV7-9,-,CASSLVAGAYATNEKLFF,TGTGCCAGCAGCTTAGTGGCAGGGGCCTATGCAACTAATGAAAAACTGTTTTTT
TRBJ2-5,once,TRBV24-1,-,CATSDPAGTQYF,TGTGCCACCAGTGATCCCGCGGGAACCCAGTACTTC
TRBJ2-7,-,TRBV30,-,CAWSGRYEQYF,TGTGCCTGGAGTGGCAGATACGAGCAGTACTTC
TRBJ1-3,-,TRBV9,-,CASSAPQSSLGNTIYF,TGTGCCAGCAGCGCCCCACAGTCGTCCTTGGGAAACACCATATATTTT
TRBJ1-5,-,TRBV6-5,TRBD1,CASSTTGVWQPQHF,TGTGCCAGCAGTACTACAGGGGTGTGGCAGCCCCAGCATTTT
TRBJ2-7,-,TRBV18,-,CASSPQAGLNEQYF,TGTGCCAGCTCACCACAAGCAGGGTTGAACGAGCAGTACTTC
TRBJ2-1,-,TRBV3-1/TRBV3-2,TRBD2,CASSQIAGTSGGFNEQFF,TGTGCCAGCAGCCAAATAGCCGGGACTAGCGGGGGATTTAATGAGCAGTTCTTC
TRBJ2-7,few,TRBV27,-,CASSLGRGKSYEQYF,TGTGCCAGCAGTTTAGGGCGGGGAAAGTCCTACGAGCAGTACTTC
TRBJ1-1,once,TRBV19,TRBD1,CASTPGPGQGAGGIGWLRTEAFF,TGTGCCAGTACCCCCGGACCGGGACAGGGGGCTGGAGGTATAGGGTGGTTGCGGACTGAAGCTTTCTTT
TRBJ2-4,-,TRBV3-1/TRBV3-2,-,CASTERPGVIAKNIQYF,TGTGCCAGCACCGAACGCCCGGGTGTTATAGCCAAAAACATTCAGTACTTC
TRBJ2-7,-,TRBV27,-,CASSPKTGSYSEQYF,TGTGCCAGCAGCCCCAAGACAGGATCCTACAGCGAGCAGTACTTC
TRBJ1-2,-,TRBV4-3,-,CASSQDLGEVGYTF,TGCGCCAGCAGCCAAGATCTCGGCGAGGTGGGCTACACCTTC
TRBJ2-3,-,TRBV20-1,TRBD2,CSASILAGWGTDTQYF,TGCAGTGCTAGTATTCTAGCGGGGTGGGGAACAGATACGCAGTATTTT
TRBJ1-1,-,TRBV2,-,CASSLLAGRRNTEAFF,TGTGCCAGCAGTCTCTTAGCGGGACGGAGGAACACTGAAGCTTTCTTT
TRBJ2-2,-,TRBV4-3,-,CASSQDRVSGELFF,TGCGCCAGCAGCCAAGATCGGGTGTCCGGGGAGCTGTTTTTT
TRBJ2-1,-,TRBV5-1,-,CASSVLPLVGEQFF,TGCGCCAGCAGCGTTCTACCACTAGTCGGTGAGCAGTTCTTC
TRBJ2-3,-,TRBV19,TRBD2,CASSTTSGGTDTQYF,TGTGCCAGTAGTACTACTAGCGGGGGCACAGATACGCAGTATTTT
TRBJ2-1,-,TRBV27,-,CASSPDRNEQFF,TGTGCCAGCAGTCCCGACAGGAATGAGCAGTTCTTC
TRBJ1-2,-,TRBV6-1,-,CASSEGGYGYTF,TGTGCCAGCAGTGAGGGGGGCTATGGCTACACCTTC
TRBJ1-2,-,TRBV20-1,-,CSARLDGYTF,TGCAGTGCTAGACTCGATGGCTACACCTTC
TRBJ1-5,-,TRBV6-4,TRBD1,CASRVDRGGNQPQHF,TGTGCCAGCAGGGTAGACAGGGGTGGGAATCAGCCCCAGCATTTT
TRBJ2-1,once,TRBV7-9,TRBD2,CASSFRVSGGYNEQFF,TGTGCCAGCAGCTTCCGTGTTAGCGGGGGATACAATGAGCAGTTCTTC
TRBJ1-2,-,TRBV9,-,CASSVGEIYGYTF,TGTGCCAGCAGCGTAGGGGAGATCTATGGCTACACCTTC
TRBJ1-2,-,TRBV2,TRBD1,CASMRQGQGGYTF,TGTGCCAGCATGAGACAGGGGCAAGGAGGCTACACCTTC
TRBJ2-3,-,TRBV11-2,TRBD2,CASSLAGFGTTRDTQYF,TGTGCCAGCAGCTTAGCGGGCTTCGGGACTACCCGAGATACGCAGTATTTT
TRBJ1-2,-,TRBV19,TRBD1,CASRHPGQSNYGYTF,TGTGCCAGTAGGCACCCGGGACAGAGCAACTATGGCTACACCTTC
TRBJ1-3,-,TRBV21-1,-,CASSKGEQVSILSGNTIYF,TGTGCCAGCAGCAAAGGGGAGCAGGTTAGCATCCTCTCTGGAAACACCATATATTTT
TRBJ1-2,-,TRBV6-5,-,CASSYSRGANYGYTF,TGTGCCAGCAGTTACTCACGGGGAGCTAACTATGGCTACACCTTC
TRBJ2-5,-,TRBV20-1,-,CSAPRGETQYF,TGCAGTGCCCCACGAGGAGAGACCCAGTACTTC
TRBJ2-1,-,TRBV10-2,TRBD2,CASRDSGRGNEQFF,TGCGCCAGCAGGGACAGCGGGAGGGGCAATGAGCAGTTCTTC
TRBJ1-3,-,TRBV2,-,CASSERHPSSGNTIYF,TGTGCCAGCAGTGAGCGACATCCAAGCTCTGGAAACACCATATATTTT
TRBJ2-1,-,TRBV2,TRBD1,CASRVGQVYNEQFF,TGTGCCAGCAGAGTGGGACAGGTGTACAATGAGCAGTTCTTC
TRBJ2-1,-,TRBV6-5,TRBD2,CASRSGGDNEQFF,TGTGCCAGTAGGTCCGGGGGGGACAATGAGCAGTTCTTC
TRBJ2-5,-,TRBV5-1,-,CASSLASSGKLQETQYF,TGCGCCAGCAGCTTGGCATCTTCGGGGAAACTACAAGAGACCCAGTACTTC
TRBJ2-2,-,TRBV10-1,-,CASSEQNTGELFF,TGCGCCAGCAGTGAGCAGAACACCGGGGAGCTGTTTTTT
TRBJ2-2,-,TRBV7-2,TRBD1,CASSWGQTGELFF,TGTGCCAGCAGCTGGGGACAGACCGGGGAGCTGTTTTTT
TRBJ1-6,-,TRBV27,-,CASSLRRNSPLHF,TGTGCCAGCAGTCTCCGGCGGAATTCACCCCTCCACTTT
TRBJ2-3,-,TRBV27,-,CASSPRSSTDTQYF,TGTGCCAGCAGTCCCCGGTCTAGCACAGATACGCAGTATTTT
TRBJ2-3,-,TRBV7-9,TRBD2,CASSLRLAGGSVGTDTQYF,TGTGCCAGCAGCCTCCGACTAGCGGGGGGATCAGTCGGCACAGATACGCAGTATTTT
TRBJ2-7,-,TRBV27,TRBD1,CASSLGQGAYEQYF,TGTGCCAGCAGTTTGGGACAGGGAGCCTACGAGCAGTACTTC